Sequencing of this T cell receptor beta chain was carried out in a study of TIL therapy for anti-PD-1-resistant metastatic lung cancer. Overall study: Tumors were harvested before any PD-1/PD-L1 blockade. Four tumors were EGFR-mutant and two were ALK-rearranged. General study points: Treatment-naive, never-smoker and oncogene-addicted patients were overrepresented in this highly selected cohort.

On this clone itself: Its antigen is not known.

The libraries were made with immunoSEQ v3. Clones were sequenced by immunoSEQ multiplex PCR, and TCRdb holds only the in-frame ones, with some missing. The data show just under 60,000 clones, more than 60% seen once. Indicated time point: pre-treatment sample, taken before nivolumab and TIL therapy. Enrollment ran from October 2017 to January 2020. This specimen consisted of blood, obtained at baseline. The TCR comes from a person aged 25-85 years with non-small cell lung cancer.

The CDR3 sequence is CASSNGLGNEKLFF. The CDR3 DNA reads as TGTGCCAGTAGTAACGGTCTGGGCAATGAAAAACTGTTTTTT. The gene calls are TRBV19 and TRBJ1-4; D is ambiguous. The V end was cut by 4 bases, the J end by 5 bases, with 11 bases between. Per the germline V gene, CDR1 is LNHDA and CDR2 is SQIVND (reference sequence). This CDR3 has 14 amino acids.